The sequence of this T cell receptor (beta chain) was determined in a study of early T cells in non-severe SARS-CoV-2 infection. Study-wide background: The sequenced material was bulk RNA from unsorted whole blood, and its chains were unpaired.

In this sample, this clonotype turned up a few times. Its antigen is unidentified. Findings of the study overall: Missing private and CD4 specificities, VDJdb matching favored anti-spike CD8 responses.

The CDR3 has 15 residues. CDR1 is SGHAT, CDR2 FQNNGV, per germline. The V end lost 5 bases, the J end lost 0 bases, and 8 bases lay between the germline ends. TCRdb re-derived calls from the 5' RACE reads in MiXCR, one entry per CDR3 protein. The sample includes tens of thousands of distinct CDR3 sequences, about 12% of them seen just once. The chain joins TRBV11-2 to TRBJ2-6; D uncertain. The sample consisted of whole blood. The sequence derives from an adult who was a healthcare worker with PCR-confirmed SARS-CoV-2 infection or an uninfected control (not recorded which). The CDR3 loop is CASSHLSSGANVLTF. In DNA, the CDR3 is TGTGCCAGCAGCCACCTGAGCTCTGGGGCCAACGTCCTGACTTTC.